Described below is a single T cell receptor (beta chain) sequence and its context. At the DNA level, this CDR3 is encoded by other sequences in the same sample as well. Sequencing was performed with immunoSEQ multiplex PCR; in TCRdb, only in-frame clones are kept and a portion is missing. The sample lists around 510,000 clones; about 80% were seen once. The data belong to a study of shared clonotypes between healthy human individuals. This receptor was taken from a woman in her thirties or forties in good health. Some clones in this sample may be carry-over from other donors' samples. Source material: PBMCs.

CDR3 nucleotide sequence: TGTGCCTGGAGTGTAACCGGCTATGGCTACACCTTC. It encodes CAWSVTGYGYTF. The gene calls are TRBV30 and TRBJ1-2; D uncertain. The CDR3 has 12 residues. The germline V and J ends were trimmed by 0 bases and 4 bases, with 6 bases remaining between them. The germline V gene has CDR1 GTSNPN and CDR2 SVGIG (reference sequence).